This T cell receptor beta chain emerged from a study of blood T cell repertoires in COVID-19. Sequencing was performed with immunoSEQ multiplex PCR; in TCRdb, only in-frame clones are kept and a portion is missing. The sample comprises approximately 100,000 clones, roughly 89% of which are singletons, and roughly 18% rests with the top ten. V lost 4 bases and J lost 5, with 12 bases in between. Germline CDR1 LNHDA, CDR2 SQIVND (reference sequence). The CDR3 is made up of 14 amino acids. Sequencing was carried out using peripheral blood. The chain combines TRBV19 with TRBJ1-5, with D unclear. This TCR derives from a woman of 80 years or more in a cohort sampled during active COVID-19. As DNA, the CDR3 is TGTGCCAGTAGTACCACGGGATTATATCAGCCCCAGCATTTT. Translating gives CASSTTGLYQPQHF.